This record covers a single T cell receptor beta chain. Its antigen is still unknown. The length of the CDR3 is 14 residues. The germline V gene has CDR1 DFQATT and CDR2 SNEGSKA (reference sequence). The sample originates from a study of CXCR3-negative and CXCR3-positive naive CD8 T cells. Overall study findings and caveats: Within a donor, both naive subsets shared TRBV-TRBJ usage, unlike memory cells. Naive cells with CXCR3 showed TRB CDR3s that were more hydrophobic than those in CXCR3-negative naive cells. The study found comparably high diversity in both naive subsets and much lower diversity in memory CD8+ cells.

Each TRB cDNA library was prepared by 5' RACE (with UMI labels). TCRdb re-called the 5' RACE reads, yielding one record per CDR3 amino acid sequence without DNA. The record lists about 120,000 distinct CDR3 sequences, of which the ten most abundant hold just over 0.35%. Material for sequencing was naive CXCR3+ CD8+ T cells from blood. Subset: CD45RO-CCR7+CD27+CD95- naive CD8+ T cells expressing CXCR3 (TNR3+). This receptor was identified in a human donor in good health. Some clones in this sample may be carry-over from other donors' samples. This rearrangement joins TRBV20-1 to TRBJ2-5; the TCRdb D gene call, TRBD2, has no DNA to confirm it. This CDR3 is CSARPSGGRETQYF.